Ten or more counts support the clone carrying this T cell receptor (beta chain). Its specificity is not known. Breast cancer patients provided tissue from their axillary draining lymph nodes. This entry belongs to a study of breast tumors, draining lymph nodes, adjacent tissues. Study-level points and caveats: Findings are consistent with lymph node origin and intratumoral expansion of most tumor T cells. Tumors had less TCR diversity than lymph nodes, more than nontumor tissue.

MiXCR, applied by TCRdb to the multiplex PCR reads, yields one record per CDR3 protein. The data hold approximately 130,000 distinct CDR3 sequences, with 20% to 25% observed a single time. V shed 5 bases and J shed 5 bases, with 16 bases lying between them. This CDR3 is built from 14 residues. Germline lookup yields CDR1 ENHRY and CDR2 SYGVKD. Sequences were obtained from axillary lymph node tissue. This clonotype originated in a female donor with breast cancer. Some clones in this sample may be carry-over from other donors' samples. The rearrangement links TRBV10-3 to TRBJ2-7; D might be TRBD2 (5 bases). The CDR3 loop reads CAISPEGQYHEQYF. In DNA form, the CDR3 reads TGTGCCATCAGTCCAGAGGGTCAATACCACGAGCAGTACTTC.